The 11 T cell receptor beta chains listed next were all sequenced from one sample in a study of blood T cell repertoires in COVID-19. Assay: immunoSEQ multiplex PCR; the TCRdb copy retains only in-frame clones and omits some. The table has about 59,000 clones, 80% to 90% seen once. Specimen: peripheral blood. The source is a man aged 60-69 years with COVID-19, enrolled during active disease.

In its sample, this clone was seen once. The chain carries TRBV2 and TRBJ2-3; TRBD2 agrees at 8 bases. J lost 3 bases, V lost 6 bases, and 8 bases had no gene match. The germline CDR1 and CDR2 sequences are SNHLY and FYNNEI. The CDR3 spans 15 residues. Here the CDR3 reads CASRAGLALTDTQYF. DNA of the CDR3: TGTGCCAGCAGGGCAGGACTAGCCCTAACAGATACGCAGTATTTT.

CDR3 sequence: CASSSTSGSAYEQYF. CDR3 in DNA: TGTGCCAGCAGTTCGACTAGCGGGAGCGCCTACGAGCAGTACTTC. The chain joins TRBV7-2 to TRBJ2-7; 12 bases are a match to TRBD2. Germline V lookup: CDR1 SGHTA, CDR2 FQGNSA. The CDR3 extends over 15 amino acids. Trimming removed 6 bases from V and 2 bases from J; junction bases left unmatched: 5.

The CDR3 DNA sequence: TGCGCCAGCAGCCGGTCCCGGACAGATAATGAAAAACTGTTTTTT. It specifies CASSRSRTDNEKLFF. The gene calls are TRBV4-1 and TRBJ1-4; D may be TRBD1 (6 bases). This CDR3 has 15 amino acids. CDR1 and CDR2 (germline): MGHRA, YSYEKL. V shed 4 bases and J shed 4 bases, with 13 bases lying between them.

V usage is TRBV12-3 or TRBV12-4 and J usage is TRBJ2-1; TRBD2 might be the D (5 bases). This CDR3 is 13 amino acids long. Trimming took off 7 bases at V and 7 bases at J, with 14 bases between the two ends. The CDR3 region is CASTLSSRNEQFF. The CDR3 DNA reads as TGTGCCAGCACCCTGTCTAGCAGGAATGAGCAGTTCTTC.

The chain employs TRBV5-1 and TRBJ1-1; possible D gene TRBD1, 6 bases. The CDR3 is 15 residues long. Germline CDR1 reads SGHRS; CDR2 reads YFSETQ. Between the trimmed V and J ends, which lost 2 bases and 5 bases, there was a span of 16 bases. The CDR3 spells CASSLMGGPGTEAFF. CDR3 bases: TGCGCCAGCAGCTTAATGGGGGGGCCGGGGACTGAAGCTTTCTTT.

This chain connects TRBV3-1 (or the pseudogene TRBV3-2) to TRBJ2-2; D possibly corresponds to TRBD2 (6 bases). V was trimmed by 4 bases and J by 1 base, leaving 10 bases between them. Germline CDR1 and CDR2: LGHDT and YNNKEL (reference sequence). The CDR3 runs to 15 residues. CDR3 residues: CASSRGDWNTGELFF. The CDR3 region has the DNA TGTGCCAGCAGCCGGGGGGACTGGAACACCGGGGAGCTGTTTTTT.

The chain carries TRBV29-1 and TRBJ1-2; 9 bases align to TRBD1. The CDR3 contains 11 residues. The germline gives CDR1 SQVTM, CDR2 ANQGSEA. V shed 8 bases and J 6 bases; nucleotides not matched to a gene: 4. The chain's CDR3 is CSLRQGDGYTF. The DNA of the CDR3 is TGCAGCCTGAGACAGGGGGATGGCTACACCTTC.

This CDR3 reads CASSSRTEMNTEAFF. The CDR3 nucleotides read TGTGCCAGCAGCTCACGGACTGAGATGAACACTGAAGCTTTCTTT. The rearrangement links TRBV5-4 to TRBJ1-1; D unclear. This CDR3 is 15 amino acids long. Trimming took 3 bases from V and 0 from J, leaving 12 bases between them. The germline V gene has CDR1 SGHNT and CDR2 YYREEE (reference sequence).

This sequence joins TRBV5-1 and TRBJ1-3; 7 positions match TRBD1. The germline CDR1 and CDR2 sequences are SGHRS and YFSETQ. Trimming cost V 4 bases and J 1 base; bases outside gene matches: 5. The CDR3 is 15 amino acids. The CDR3 loop is CASSLQTGSGNTIYF. Written as DNA, the CDR3 is TGCGCCAGCAGCCTACAGACAGGGTCTGGAAACACCATATATTTT.

This clone was counted between two and nine times. The J gene is TRBJ1-5, the V gene TRBV7-9, with no clear D. Germline V gene lookup returns CDR1 SEHNR and CDR2 FQNEAQ (reference sequence). This CDR3 is built from 15 residues. With 5 bases removed from V and 5 bases from J, the gap between germline ends came to 16 bases. For the CDR3, the DNA is TGTGCCAGCAGCAAAGACGGGTTGAGTCATCAGCCCCAGCATTTT. Amino acids: CASSKDGLSHQPQHF.

The chain uses TRBV5-1 and TRBJ2-5; possibly TRBD2 for D (5 bases). In germline, CDR1 is SGHRS, CDR2 YFSETQ. This CDR3 has 13 amino acids. Trimming pared 4 bases from V and 5 bases from J, leaving 12 bases between. The CDR3: CASSATSTETQYF. The CDR3 DNA sequence: TGCGCCAGCAGCGCCACTAGTACTGAGACCCAGTACTTC.